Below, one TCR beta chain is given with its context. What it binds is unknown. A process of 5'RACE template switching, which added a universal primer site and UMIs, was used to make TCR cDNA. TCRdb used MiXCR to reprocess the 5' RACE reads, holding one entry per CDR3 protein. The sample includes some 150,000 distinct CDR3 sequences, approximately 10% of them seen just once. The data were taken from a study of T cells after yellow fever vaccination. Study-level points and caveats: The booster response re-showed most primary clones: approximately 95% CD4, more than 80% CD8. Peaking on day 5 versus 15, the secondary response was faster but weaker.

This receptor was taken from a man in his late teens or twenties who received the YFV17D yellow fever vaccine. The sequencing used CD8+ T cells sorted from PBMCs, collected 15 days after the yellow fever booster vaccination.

The CDR3 region is CASSQDGERGYNEQFF. CDR3 sequence (DNA): TGTGCCAGCAGCCAAGATGGGGAGCGGGGCTACAATGAGCAGTTCTTC. The J gene is TRBJ2-1, the V gene TRBV3-1, with 7 positions matching TRBD2. Trimming at V came to 0 bases and at J to 3 bases, leaving 5 bases not matched to a gene. Germline V lookup: CDR1 LGHDT, CDR2 YNNKEL (reference sequence). The CDR3 runs to 16 residues.